Given below is one T cell receptor (beta chain) in context. No antigen is known for it. No clone much larger than this one lies a single base away; base qualities are absent. This record comes from a study of T cells in Graves' hyperthyroidism and ophthalmopathy (dated 2019 in TCRdb). Regarding the research as a whole: Peripheral blood was collected at initial diagnosis, before any treatment. To identify distinguishing TCR V-J signatures, a discovery cohort of about 95 patients was used, comprising 40 to 45 with Graves' ophthalmopathy and 57 with stable Graves' hyperthyroidism. The roughly 91 discovery patients were randomly divided into training and test sets at a 7:3 ratio. In addition, the study compared T-cell repertoires in thyroid tissue and in blood from several Graves' hyperthyroidism patients. According to the paper, TCR Vbeta CDR3 sequencing was carried out on some 130 peripheral blood samples, which came from fewer than 50 ophthalmopathy, under 80 hyperthyroidism and approximately 17 progressor patients. Following sampling, methimazole starting at 30 mg daily was given to hyperthyroidism patients, and high-dose intravenous methylprednisolone was given to ophthalmopathy patients. An independent validation cohort of fewer than 20 hyperthyroidism patients and about 16 patients who later progressed to ophthalmopathy tested prospective prediction of ophthalmopathy. The paper as a whole reports these results and caveats: Most expanded thyroid clonotypes (frequency above 0.001) were also detected in blood, suggesting blood repertoires may reflect thyroid immune responses. In validation, the model predicted progression to ophthalmopathy a median of 6.5 months before onset, with 70% to 71% sensitivity and nearly 75% specificity. A model built on a 13 V-J signature distinguished ophthalmopathy from stable hyperthyroidism, reaching about 88% sensitivity and about 81% specificity in cross-validation and 80%/75% in testing. Sample size was not statistically predetermined, and investigators were not blinded to group allocation.

The CDR3 measures 15 amino acids from cysteine to phenylalanine. Kept here is only the CDR3 DNA, which spans 45 bases and is read in frame from base 1. The germline V gene (reference sequence) sets CDR1 to LNHDA and CDR2 to SQIVND. Germline trimming: 3 bases from V, 0 bases from J; junction bases outside gene matches: 4. TCR beta CDR3 regions were amplified from RNA transcripts. A first-round RT-PCR of the TCR CDR3 used the HTBI primer set with the Qiagen OneStep RT-PCR kit. Libraries were constructed in a second round of multiplex PCR, after which size selection and purification were performed. Sequencing of the libraries was done on an Illumina HiSeq2000 using paired-end 100 bp reads. The study's processing was this. Raw data were processed with SOAPnuke, discarding reads with adapters, uncalled bases, mean Phred below 15, or no exact constant-primer or identifier match. High-quality paired reads were merged using COPE v1.2.5, and each unique nucleotide sequence was defined as a clonotype. MiTCR v1.1 was used to align clonotypes to the IMGT TRBV, TRBD and TRBJ reference segments. Only V-J combinations with frequency above 0.0001, covering 99.2% of repertoires, were analysed. A TCS score was defined as the ratio of F50 (clonal expansion) to E x V (chaos), with BLOSUM62-based TCRdist applied between CDR3 peptides within each V-J. Welch's t-statistics and random forest reduced 514 V-J features to 13, which were used in a naive Bayes classifier (R e1071). The public sequencing data were trimmed at Q25 with fastp and processed into clonotypes with MiXCR by TCRdb, which kept only in-frame beta chains. CDR3 protein duplicates are merged, each entry listing the most common genes and DNA. The V and J calls shown here were made by TCRdb, not taken from the authors' results. This sample comprises more than 350,000 distinct CDR3 sequences, roughly 17% of them detected only once. The ten largest clones capture roughly 35% of the sample.

Hyperthyroidism patients were aged 18 to 65 years and newly diagnosed, with disease duration of less than 2 months. Patients with uncontrolled infections, other autoimmune diseases, pregnancy or lactation were excluded. Diagnoses were established on the basis of clinical symptoms, serum thyroxine and TRAb, thyroid ultrasound, and orbital computed tomography. Blood from progressor patients was collected at the time of first diagnosis with hyperthyroidism, before any ophthalmopathy symptoms had appeared. PBMCs were isolated from 8 to 10 ml of fresh peripheral blood by Ficoll-Paque density gradient centrifugation. Progressor patients were defined as those initially diagnosed with Graves' hyperthyroidism in whom ophthalmopathy developed during follow-up. Total RNA was extracted with Trizol reagent, and quality was checked on an Agilent 2100 Bioanalyzer.

The receptor was isolated from a woman under 40 with Graves' hyperthyroidism that later progressed to Graves' ophthalmopathy. The chain was built from TRBV19 and TRBJ1-1, and 7 junctional nucleotides match TRBD1. Sample: blood. DNA sequence: TGTGCCAGTAGTATGGGGACAGACATGAACACTGAAGCTTTCTTT. Its product reads: CASSMGTDMNTEAFF.